The TCR beta chain described here comes from a study of cytomegalovirus exposure and HLA in healthy donors (TCRdb year 2017). In terms of the full investigation: An earlier analysis of several hundred of the donors reported about 280 Gb of sequence data and 100 million to 120 million unique TCR beta sequences obtained from about 179 million T cells. Roughly 5 DR-DQ haplotypes were handled as single units for association and clustering because linkage in the cohort was strong. A later analysis re-analyzed previously published TCR beta repertoires from 650 to 800 donors and added high-resolution HLA genotyping to study TCR occurrence patterns. Typing coverage differed by locus: A, B, C, DRB1 and DQB1 were typed in roughly 620-630 donors, DQA1 in 522, DPA1 in around 610, and DPB1 in 400 to 480. Among about 360 genotyped donors of the cohort, an average of roughly 240,000 unique TCR beta nucleotide sequences were sequenced per donor, 15% to 20% of them non-productive. In an earlier analysis of over 550 of the donors, high-throughput TCR beta sequencing was used to judge whether each TCR beta V gene segment behaved as functional or pseudogenic. The study combined high-throughput TCR immunosequencing, statistical association of individual TCRs with disease status, and machine learning to predict cytomegalovirus infection status. The study was designed to test whether signatures of past pathogen exposure could be identified by cataloging public T cell receptors. All discovery cohort repertoires had been generated on a single sequencing platform. Donor age, sex, ethnicity and CMV serostatus were compiled together with the repertoire data. An early release covering roughly 600 HLA-typed donors comprised 250 to 350 gigabases of sequencing data and tens of millions of unique TCR sequences. In addition to the first cohort of roughly 700 subjects, a separate validation cohort of under 150 different subjects was used. The study profiled the T cell repertoires of some 610 subjects by immunosequencing and related them to cytomegalovirus serostatus. The later analysis used no new phenotypic data to find candidate immune exposures, relying instead on TCR beta sequences and their occurrence across donors. Both class I and class II loci were covered by HLA typing, at four-digit resolution. In a later genetic analysis, genome-wide SNP genotypes for about 55% of the roughly 700 donors were used, and that subset was treated as a discovery cohort. Of the roughly 400 genotyped donors, about 80% fell in the genetic ancestry cluster associated with self-reported Caucasian donors. The study at large found these results: In a later analysis, TCR association rates were found to vary across HLA loci, with the most associated TCRs seen for DRB1 alleles and the fewest for HLA-C alleles. The only immune exposure information available for the cohort was CMV serostatus. A cluster of highly shared sequence variants was judged likely to represent a technical artifact of the sequencing pipeline. In the study, approximately 150 TCR beta chains were listed as associated with cytomegalovirus. Specific HLA alleles were associated with 18,000 or so TCR beta sequences at a false discovery rate of 0.05 in a later analysis. Correlated functional status among segregating V segments might reflect linkage disequilibrium, but an unknown experimental factor could not be ruled out. Sequencing depth was assumed to be roughly uniform across donors in the presence/absence analyses, though that assumption may not hold. A further reported finding was that TCR beta sequences accurately predicted the HLA-A and HLA-B alleles for most subjects in the first cohort. In a later genetic analysis, fewer N-insertions in productive TCRs were reported among donors in an Asian-associated ancestry cluster than the roughly 640-donor mean. The authors suggested that the approach could potentially be generalized to other disease states and immunological phenotypes. The 87-base-pair reads could not distinguish some IMGT-functional V segments, including TRBV6-2 and TRBV6-3, so those segments were excluded. In vitro tests confirmed that a few of the cytomegalovirus-associated TCR beta chains recognize cytomegalovirus antigens. Because counts were too low, roughly 16 rarely observed V segments, including chromosome 9 orphons, were left out of the earlier analysis of about 620 of the donors. Because HLA typing was missing for some donors at each locus, association tests included only the typed subset. A later analysis found that most CMV-associated TCR beta chains appeared HLA-restricted, with HLA associations seemingly driven largely by CMV exposure. In a later analysis, HLA-associated TCR beta chains were found to be more clonally expanded and to have lower generation probabilities than equally common non-associated chains. The classifier was reported to diagnose cytomegalovirus status with high specificity and sensitivity in both the original and validation cohorts. Broadly in line with IMGT annotations, most TCR beta V segments showed up in productive rearrangements about 87% or about 30% of the time in an earlier analysis of several hundred of the donors. A later genetic analysis associated a missense DCLRE1C variant with V-gene and J-gene trimming of TCR beta chains, and an independent cohort replicated the association. In this cohort, only TCR beta chains were sequenced, and detectable features were limited by the absence of alpha or paired-chain data. When HLA alleles, especially DR and DQ, strongly co-occurred, attributing TCR associations to individual alleles was difficult. While some public TCRs were present in many individuals, most TCR sequences turned up only very rarely across donors. According to a later analysis, parvovirus B19, influenza, CMV and Epstein-Barr virus appeared linked to several top co-occurrence clusters.

Inclusive of the bounding cysteine and phenylalanine, the CDR3 is 12 residues long. Solely the CDR3 DNA is kept, with 36 bases framed from the first base. Trimming costs V 6 bases and J 7 bases, and their ends lie 7 bases apart. Sequences MNHEY (CDR1) and SVGAGI (CDR2) are obtained from the germline V gene. As for this clone: The target of this receptor is not known.

Libraries came from the immunoSEQ multiplex PCR assay. For the multiplex PCR, a mixture combining 60 forward primers for TCR Vbeta segments and 13 reverse primers for TCR Jbeta segments was used. A multiplex PCR assay on genomic DNA amplified the CDR3 region of rearranged TCR beta genes. The amplified TCR beta libraries were sequenced on the Illumina HiSeq System as 87-base-pair reads. In the authors' own workflow: A later analysis counted about 80 million unique TCR beta chains across the 650 to 800 repertoires, and roughly 11 million of these chains were shared by at least two donors. To remove PCR and sequencing errors, raw reads were error-corrected and collapsed into unique sequences using a nearest-neighbor algorithm that merged closely related sequences. Alignment of CDR3 sequences to IMGT reference sequences was used to assign V, D and J gene segments. For a sequence to be retained, at least a six-nucleotide match to both a V gene segment and a J gene segment was required. A rearrangement counted as productive if the CDR3 had no stop codons and remained in frame with V and J, and every other rearrangement counted as non-productive. CDR3 was defined by IMGT convention, running from the second conserved V-encoded cysteine to the conserved J-encoded phenylalanine. In an earlier analysis of roughly 580 of the donors, sequences lacking an unambiguous match to a single V gene segment were excluded. An earlier analysis of 450 to 650 of the donors called V segments functional above 56.7% productive rearrangements and segregating when the between-donor standard deviation exceeded 5%. A statistical classification framework was built for diagnosing cytomegalovirus status from the catalog of TCR beta chain sequences. A later analysis assigned V and J genes by comparing TCR nucleotide sequences with IMGT/GENE-DB human TR gene sequences. The TCRdist pipeline was used in a later analysis to assign CDR3 sequences and most-parsimonious VDJ recombination scenarios. A later analysis defined each TCR beta chain by its CDR3 amino acid sequence plus V-gene family, and excluded reads lacking a unique V-gene family. As a way to deal with suspected cross-contamination and a sequencing artifact, a later analysis dropped over 550 nucleotide sequences that were highly shared and had low generation probability. A later analysis calculated a clonal expansion index for each public chain from normalized within-repertoire ranks of inferred template counts. A later analysis computed generation probabilities with a VDJ recombination model fitted to out-of-frame rearrangements, and checked the results against IGoR. In a later analysis, hypergeometric tests were used to score TCR-TCR, TCR-HLA and TCR-CMV co-occurrence, with a repertoire-size bias correction applied to TCR pairs. To estimate false discovery rates, a later analysis permuted the HLA or CMV assignments 20 times. A later analysis grouped co-occurring TCRs with DBSCAN, adding TCRdist sequence similarity when clustering within HLA-allele-positive subsets. For co-occurrence clustering, repertoires with fewer than 30,000 or more than 120,000 public chains were excluded, along with roughly 5 repertoires with anomalous nucleotide sharing. What TCRdb holds here is the immuneACCESS table cut down to in-frame rearrangements. Part of the clones is not present; checked against another copy, under half of the missing clones reflect an unresolved V gene, and the others are unexplained. V and J calls and clone size are copied from that table; D and trimming were computed from the DNA. This sample's table contains around 50,000 clones. The ten largest clones take up around 17% of the sample.

The cohort comprised around 700 healthy bone marrow donors. All cohort members were sampled while nominally healthy, although unrecorded immune exposures were likely present. The donor was CMV seronegative and belonged to the group of 320 or so seronegative cohort members. Each donor provided a peripheral blood sample, and peripheral blood mononuclear cells were used for TCR beta sequencing. The Qiagen DNeasy Blood Extraction Kit was used to extract genomic DNA from the blood cell samples. The receptor's source is a male donor in good health and CMV-seronegative. The sequence is built from TRBV6-5 and TRBJ1-6, with no confident D gene call. The sample comprised PBMCs. The DNA sequence follows: TGTGCCAGCAGGTTTATCAATTCACCCCTCCACTTT. This is translated as CASRFINSPLHF.